One and the same sample provided the 31 T cell receptor beta chains below, sequenced in a study of cytomegalovirus exposure and HLA in healthy donors. Clones were read by immunoSEQ multiplex PCR, and TCRdb kept only the in-frame ones, dropping some. The table has about 190,000 clones, over 65% seen once. The sequencing sample was made of PBMCs. The receptors were sampled from a man aged 18 to 35 in good health and CMV-seropositive.

Here the CDR3 reads CASSLEHRTGGEQYF. In nucleotides, the CDR3 is TGTGCCAGCAGCTTAGAACACCGGACAGGCGGCGAGCAGTACTTC. This chain links TRBV11-2 with TRBJ2-7; 7 bases are a match to TRBD1. From germline, CDR1 is SGHAT and CDR2 FQNNGV. V was pared by 0 bases and J by 6 bases, with 8 bases of the junction left unmatched. The CDR3 consists of 15 residues.

This chain joins TRBV27 and TRBJ2-7, with a possible D match to TRBD1 (5 bases). Trimming removed 3 bases from V and 2 bases from J, with 11 bases in between. CDR3 length: 14 residues. CDR1 is MNHEY, CDR2 SMNVEV, per germline (reference sequence). The CDR3 protein is CASSLVRAAYEQYF. The CDR3 DNA reads as TGTGCCAGCAGTTTGGTCAGGGCTGCCTACGAGCAGTACTTC.

This chain connects TRBV6-5 to TRBJ2-2; D is undetermined. V was clipped by 2 bases and J by 1 base, with 8 bases between them. Germline V gene sequence: CDR1 MNHEY, CDR2 SVGAGI. The CDR3 contains 15 residues. The CDR3 protein is CASSYISGNTGELFF. For the CDR3, the DNA is TGTGCCAGCAGTTACATTTCAGGGAACACCGGGGAGCTGTTTTTT.

The chain employs TRBV10-3 and TRBJ1-2; TRBD1 is a possible D gene (5 bases). Germline V gene lookup returns CDR1 ENHRY and CDR2 SYGVKD. CDR3 length: 12 amino acids. V was shortened by 8 bases and J by 4 bases, with 11 bases between the two germline ends. The CDR3 sequence: CAIGTGIYGYTF. DNA of the CDR3: TGTGCCATCGGGACTGGAATCTATGGCTACACCTTC.

V is TRBV5-6 and J is TRBJ1-2, with D hard to call. The V end was cut by 0 bases, the J end by 7 bases, with 13 bases between. From germline, CDR1 is SGHDT and CDR2 YYEEEE. The CDR3 contains 14 residues. CDR3 nucleotides: TGTGCCAGCAGCTTGGCCGGCGGGGTTTTTGGCTACACCTTC. This sequence encodes CASSLAGGVFGYTF.

The rearrangement uses TRBV29-1 and TRBJ2-7, with 11 bases fitting TRBD2. This CDR3 has 15 residues. The J segment lost 4 bases and the V segment lost 5 bases, leaving 10 bases of the junction unmatched. Germline V CDR1 and CDR2: SQVTM, ANQGSEA. CDR3 sequence reads: CSVKKELAGEYEQYF. In nucleotides, the CDR3 is TGCAGCGTTAAGAAAGAACTAGCGGGAGAGTACGAGCAGTACTTC.

This chain links TRBV28 with TRBJ2-1, with 9 bases aligning to TRBD1. The germline V gene encodes CDR1 MDHEN and CDR2 SYDVKM. V gave up 8 bases and J gave up 9 bases; unmatched junction bases: 11. The CDR3 spans 14 residues. The CDR3 sequence is CASLDRGMRGEQFF. CDR3 coding DNA: TGTGCCAGCTTGGACAGGGGAATGAGGGGTGAGCAGTTCTTC.

This rearrangement joins TRBV5-4 to TRBJ1-1; D uncertain. Germline CDR1 is SGHNT and CDR2 is YYREEE (reference sequence). The ends were cut back, 4 bases at V and 1 base at J, with 11 bases in the middle. The CDR3 has 14 amino acids. This CDR3 reads CASSPPVGNTEAFF. Here the CDR3 DNA reads TGTGCCAGCAGCCCCCCGGTCGGGAACACTGAAGCTTTCTTT.

The table lists this clone with a few counts. Distinct nucleotide sequences in the sample also encode this CDR3. The chain combines TRBV5-1 with TRBJ2-7; TRBD2 matches 8 bases. The V segment lost 1 base and the J segment 0 bases; nucleotides outside the gene matches: 0. Germline lookup yields CDR1 SGHRS and CDR2 YFSETQ. CDR3 length: 14 amino acids. The CDR3 sequence: CASSLSGSSYEQYF. The CDR3 DNA sequence: TGCGCCAGCAGCTTGAGCGGGAGCTCCTACGAGCAGTACTTC.

As DNA, the CDR3 is TGTGCCAGCAGCCAAGATAGGGCGGGAGGGGGCTCCTACGAGCAGTACTTC. Its translation: CASSQDRAGGGSYEQYF. J is TRBJ2-7 and V is TRBV4-2; 9 nucleotides align to TRBD2. The length of the CDR3 is 17 residues. With V trimmed by 0 bases and J by 0 bases, 6 bases remained unmatched. Germline V gene lookup returns CDR1 LGHNA and CDR2 YNFKEQ.

CDR3 nucleotides: TGTGCCAGCAGCGGACAGGCAGGCAATCAGCCCCAGCATTTT. It specifies CASSGQAGNQPQHF. The chain combines TRBV2 with TRBJ1-5; 7 positions agree with TRBD1. The trim removed 6 bases at V and 2 bases at J, leaving 4 bases unmatched. This CDR3 spans 14 amino acids. Per the germline V gene, CDR1 is SNHLY and CDR2 is FYNNEI. Combining the CDR3 with reference TRBV2 and TRBJ1-5 gives the whole variable domain EPEVTQTPSHQVTQMGQEVILRCVPISNHLYFYWYRQILGQKVEFLVSFYNNEISEKSEIFDDQFSVERPDGSNFTLKIRSTKLEDSAMYFCASSGQAGNQPQHFGDGTRLSIL.

The rearrangement uses TRBV5-1 and TRBJ2-5, with 10 bases identical to TRBD2. The CDR3 is made up of 15 amino acids. The V gene's germline CDR1 is SGHRS and CDR2 YFSETQ. Trimming at V came to 7 bases and at J to 7 bases, leaving 13 bases not matched to a gene. DNA of the CDR3: TGCGCCAGCGAGCTAACTAGCGGGAACTGGGGGACCCAGTACTTC. Its translation is CASELTSGNWGTQYF.

The V and J genes are TRBV7-9 and TRBJ1-2; weak D call: TRBD1 (6 bases). Germline V lookup: CDR1 SEHNR, CDR2 FQNEAQ (reference sequence). The CDR3 runs 13 residues. Between the trimmed V and J ends, which lost 6 bases and 6 bases, there was a span of 14 bases. CDR3: CASSQGLLDGYTF. The DNA of the CDR3 is TGTGCCAGCAGTCAGGGGCTGCTCGATGGCTACACCTTC.

This clone came up many times. The V call is TRBV11-2, the J call TRBJ1-1; 8 bases are a match to TRBD1. The CDR3 extends over 16 amino acids. V trimming: 1 base; J trimming: 0 bases; junction bases outside the gene matches: 4. Germline assignment: CDR1 SGHAT and CDR2 FQNNGV. The CDR3 coding sequence is TGTGCCAGCAGCTTAGTCATGGGACAGGTGAACACTGAAGCTTTCTTT. Translation gives CASSLVMGQVNTEAFF.

The chain uses TRBV29-1 and TRBJ2-7, with D maybe TRBD1 (5 bases). V shed 6 bases and J shed 0 bases, with 9 bases lying between them. CDR1 SQVTM and CDR2 ANQGSEA come from the germline V gene. This CDR3 region has 12 residues. CDR3 sequence reads: CSVVDSSYEQYF. DNA for the CDR3: TGCAGCGTAGTTGACAGCTCCTACGAGCAGTACTTC.

This rearrangement joins TRBV9 to TRBJ2-5; 8 nucleotides agree with TRBD1. This CDR3 is built from 14 residues. Germline V gives CDR1 SGDLS, CDR2 YYNGEE. J lost 4 bases, V lost 7 bases, and 9 bases had no gene match. CDR3 coding DNA: TGTGCCAGCGCAGGGGGCGCTGGTCCAGAGACCCAGTACTTC. Translating gives CASAGGAGPETQYF.

V usage is TRBV19 and J usage is TRBJ2-2, with TRBD2 matching 8 bases. V shed 1 base, J shed 5 bases, and the junction held 3 bases outside the gene matches. CDR3 length equals 15 residues. Per germline, CDR1 LNHDA and CDR2 SQIVND (reference sequence). The CDR3 here is CASSIAGGPTGELFF. In DNA form, the CDR3 reads TGTGCCAGTAGTATAGCGGGAGGGCCGACCGGGGAGCTGTTTTTT.

J is TRBJ2-7 and V is TRBV5-1; 11 bases fit TRBD1. The length of the CDR3 is 16 residues. Germline V lookup: CDR1 SGHRS, CDR2 YFSETQ. The trim removed 3 bases at V and 2 bases at J, leaving 7 bases unmatched. The CDR3 coding sequence is TGCGCCAGCAGCTCGGATCCGGGACAGGGGGCCTACGAGCAGTACTTC. Protein sequence: CASSSDPGQGAYEQYF.

This clone was found a few times. This sequence joins TRBV7-8 and TRBJ2-3; no clear D. V lost 2 bases and J lost 6, with 9 bases in between. The CDR3 is made up of 13 amino acids. Germline V CDR1 and CDR2: SGHVS, FQNEAQ. Written as DNA, the CDR3 is TGTGCCAGCAGCTTAACCGGAGCGGATACGCAGTATTTT. This sequence encodes CASSLTGADTQYF.

The chain is built from TRBV15 and TRBJ2-7; 7 bases line up with TRBD1. Germline V CDR1 and CDR2: LNHNV, YYDKDF (reference sequence). Trimming took 1 base from V and 2 from J; bases not matched to a gene: 2. The CDR3 extends over 14 amino acids. The CDR3 loop reads CATSRVQGAYEQYF. CDR3 coding DNA: TGTGCCACCAGCAGAGTCCAGGGGGCCTACGAGCAGTACTTC.

The chain couples TRBV4-3 to TRBJ2-3; 9 bases line up with TRBD1. The ends lost 4 bases at V and 13 bases at J; junction bases unmatched: 15. Per the germline V gene, CDR1 is LGHNA and CDR2 is YSLEER. The CDR3 is 15 residues long. This chain's CDR3 is CASSRAGQGSNQEYF. CDR3 DNA sequence: TGCGCCAGCAGCCGTGCGGGACAGGGTTCGAATCAGGAGTATTTT.

The CDR3 coding sequence is TGCAGCGTTGAAAGCCCGGGCAGGGGGCACGGCTACACCTTC. Translation gives CSVESPGRGHGYTF. The chain carries TRBV29-1 and TRBJ1-2; 8 bases align to TRBD1. Germline CDR1 SQVTM, CDR2 ANQGSEA. J was trimmed by 8 bases and V by 2 bases; bases with no gene match: 10. This CDR3 has 14 amino acids.

The gene calls are TRBV5-4 and TRBJ1-4; D perhaps matches TRBD1 (5 bases). The germline V gene encodes CDR1 SGHNT and CDR2 YYREEE (reference sequence). This CDR3 is built from 13 residues. The ends were cut back, 0 bases at V and 7 bases at J, with 7 bases in the middle. The CDR3 spells CASSLGQFEKLFF. The CDR3 bases are TGTGCCAGCAGCTTGGGACAGTTTGAAAAACTGTTTTTT. The entire variable domain, with the rest obtained from reference TRBV5-4 and TRBJ1-4, is as follows: ETGVTQSPTHLIKTRGQQVTLRCSSQSGHNTVSWYQQALGQGPQFIFQYYREEENGRGNFPPRFSGLQFPNYSSELNVNALELDDSALYLCASSLGQFEKLFFGSGTQLSVL.

The chain combines TRBV30 with TRBJ1-4, with 7 bases matching TRBD1. This CDR3 contains 13 residues. The ends lost 3 bases at V and 5 bases at J; junction bases unmatched: 3. Looked up from germline, CDR1 is GTSNPN and CDR2 is SVGIG (reference sequence). Written as DNA, the CDR3 is TGTGCCTGGAGGGGACAGAGCAATGAAAAACTGTTTTTT. It specifies CAWRGQSNEKLFF.

This clone was detected only a few times. V usage is TRBV5-1 and J usage is TRBJ2-1; no reliable D call. V lost 1 base to trimming and J lost 9 bases, with 14 bases between them. This CDR3 spans 14 amino acids. Germline V gives CDR1 SGHRS, CDR2 YFSETQ. The CDR3 protein is CASSLFHEVGEQFF. CDR3 coding DNA: TGCGCCAGCAGCTTGTTCCATGAGGTGGGTGAGCAGTTCTTC.

This rearrangement joins TRBV29-1 to TRBJ2-7, with 8 bases lining up with TRBD1. The junction had 3 bases not matched to a gene; V was cut back by 1 base and J by 1 base. This CDR3 region has 14 residues. The germline gives CDR1 SQVTM, CDR2 ANQGSEA. DNA for the CDR3: TGCAGCGTTGAAGCACAGGGGGAGTCCTACGAGCAGTACTTC. Translation: CSVEAQGESYEQYF.

This chain joins TRBV28 and TRBJ1-3; D remains ambiguous. Germline V CDR1 and CDR2: MDHEN, SYDVKM. The V and J ends lost 5 bases and 0 bases respectively, with 11 bases between them. This CDR3 is built from 15 residues. Written as DNA, the CDR3 is TGTGCCAGCAGTGCGACCGCGGCCTCTGGAAACACCATATATTTT. As protein: CASSATAASGNTIYF.

The rearrangement links TRBV29-1 to TRBJ2-2; D unclear. V lost 5 bases and J 4 bases, leaving 11 bases between the germline ends. The CDR3 loop spans 13 amino acids. Germline values: CDR1 SQVTM, CDR2 ANQGSEA. CDR3 nucleotide sequence: TGCAGCGTTCCCACCGCTAGCACCGGGGAGCTGTTTTTT. Its protein is CSVPTASTGELFF.

V gene TRBV5-1 combines with J gene TRBJ2-3; D possibly corresponds to TRBD1 (6 bases). CDR1 is SGHRS and CDR2 is YFSETQ in the germline V gene. The CDR3 has 18 amino acids. Trimming shortened V by 0 bases and J by 2 bases, and 19 bases separated the two germline ends. In nucleotides, the CDR3 is TGCGCCAGCAGCTTGGGGGCGGCAGGGGTGTCCCCCACAGATACGCAGTATTTT. As protein: CASSLGAAGVSPTDTQYF.

V usage is TRBV4-2 and J usage is TRBJ2-7; possible D gene TRBD1, 6 bases. In germline, CDR1 is LGHNA, CDR2 YNFKEQ. V dropped 3 bases and J dropped 5 bases, with 11 bases sitting between them. The length of the CDR3 is 13 residues. In nucleotides, the CDR3 is TGTGCCAGCAGCCACTCTACAGGGAACGAGCAGTACTTC. It is translated as CASSHSTGNEQYF.

This chain uses TRBV27 with TRBJ2-7, with TRBD2 identical over 9 bases. Germline CDR1 is MNHEY and CDR2 is SMNVEV (reference sequence). The CDR3 is made up of 15 amino acids. V shed 10 bases, J shed 5 bases, and the junction held 15 bases outside the gene matches. CDR3 loop: CATPGTSRRLDEQYF. The CDR3 DNA reads TGTGCCACCCCCGGGACTAGCCGACGCCTGGACGAGCAGTACTTC.